These 7 T cell receptor beta chains originate from one sample sequenced in a study of blood T cell repertoires in COVID-19. This table comes from immunoSEQ multiplex PCR, and its TCRdb copy is limited to in-frame clones, with some not included. The profile covers approximately 150,000 clones, with around 84% appearing a single time and 6% taken by the ten largest. Source material: PBMCs or T cells enriched from blood (not recorded which). The receptors were sampled from a middle-aged man who had recovered from COVID-19.

The rearrangement joins TRBV5-1 to TRBJ1-5; TRBD1 agrees at 7 bases. The CDR3 spans 15 residues. Germline lookup yields CDR1 SGHRS and CDR2 YFSETQ. Trimming at V came to 4 bases and at J to 3 bases, leaving 7 bases not matched to a gene. The chain's CDR3 is CASSLTGEVNQPQHF. The DNA for the CDR3 is TGCGCCAGCAGCCTAACAGGGGAGGTCAATCAGCCCCAGCATTTT.

Of note for this clone: A junction boundary mismatches the germline segment, possibly from a read error. The rearrangement joins TRBV5-1 to TRBJ1-4; D is undetermined. The germline gives CDR1 SGHRS, CDR2 YFSETQ. The CDR3 is 14 residues long. CDR3 protein: CVSSLPSADEKLFF. The CDR3 coding sequence is TGCGTCAGCAGCTTGCCGAGCGCGGATGAAAAACTGTTTTTT.

The chain couples TRBV1 to TRBJ1-6; the table calls TRBD1, which could not be checked here. TRBV1 is a known pseudogene. This CDR3 contains 17 residues. The CDR3 sequence: CTSSQDGGQGAWSPLHF. The CDR3 bases are TGCACCAGCAGCCAAGATGGGGGCCAGGGGGCGTGGTCACCCCTCCACTTT.

This chain joins TRBV7-6 and TRBJ2-2; 11 bases are a match to TRBD2. Losses at the gene ends were 4 bases for V and 3 bases for J; bases not matched to a gene: 13. This CDR3 has 19 amino acids. Germline CDR1 and CDR2: SGHVS and FNYEAQ. The CDR3 sequence is CASSSGQPSGGTYTGELFF. The CDR3 coding sequence is TGTGCCAGCAGCTCCGGACAGCCTAGCGGGGGGACCTACACCGGGGAGCTGTTTTTT.

This chain joins TRBV7-3 and TRBJ2-2; 11 positions agree with TRBD2. J gave up 0 bases and V 2 bases, and 2 bases lay outside the gene matches. The CDR3 extends over 17 amino acids. CDR1 and CDR2 (germline): SGHTA, FQGTGA. In DNA form, the CDR3 reads TGTGCCAGCAGCTTACTAGCGGGGGGCACGAACACCGGGGAGCTGTTTTTT. Protein: CASSLLAGGTNTGELFF.

The chain couples TRBV27 to TRBJ1-4; 8 bases line up with TRBD1. The CDR3 is made up of 19 amino acids. The J segment lost 0 bases and the V segment lost 8 bases, leaving 17 bases of the junction unmatched. The germline V gene has CDR1 MNHEY and CDR2 SMNVEV (reference sequence). CDR3: CASRLAGTGLFATNEKLFF. In nucleotides, the CDR3 is TGTGCCAGCCGATTGGCCGGGACAGGCCTCTTTGCAACTAATGAAAAACTGTTTTTT.

This rearrangement joins TRBV15 to TRBJ1-1, with D unresolved. In germline, CDR1 is LNHNV, CDR2 YYDKDF (reference sequence). CDR3 length: 13 residues. Trimming removed 0 bases at V and 11 bases at J, with 13 bases between. CDR3 in amino acids: CATSRDRTGGAFF. CDR3 DNA: TGTGCCACCAGCAGAGATCGCACGGGAGGGGCTTTCTTT.